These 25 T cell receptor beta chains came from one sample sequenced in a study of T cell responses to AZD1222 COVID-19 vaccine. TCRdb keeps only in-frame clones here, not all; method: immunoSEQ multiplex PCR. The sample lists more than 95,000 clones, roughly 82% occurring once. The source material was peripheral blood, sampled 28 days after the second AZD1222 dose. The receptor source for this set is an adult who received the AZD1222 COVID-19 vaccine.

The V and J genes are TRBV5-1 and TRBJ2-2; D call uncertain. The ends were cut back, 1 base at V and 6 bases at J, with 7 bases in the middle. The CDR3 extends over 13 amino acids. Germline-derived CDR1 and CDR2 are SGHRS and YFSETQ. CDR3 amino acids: CASSLYGSGELFF. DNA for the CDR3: TGCGCCAGCAGCTTGTACGGGTCCGGGGAGCTGTTTTTT.

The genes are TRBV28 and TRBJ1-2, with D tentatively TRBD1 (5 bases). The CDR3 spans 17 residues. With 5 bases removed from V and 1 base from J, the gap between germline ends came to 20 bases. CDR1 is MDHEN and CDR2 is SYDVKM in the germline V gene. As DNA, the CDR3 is TGTGCCAGCAGTCCACCCAGGGCGGGAGGGTTTAACTATGGCTACACCTTC. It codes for CASSPPRAGGFNYGYTF.

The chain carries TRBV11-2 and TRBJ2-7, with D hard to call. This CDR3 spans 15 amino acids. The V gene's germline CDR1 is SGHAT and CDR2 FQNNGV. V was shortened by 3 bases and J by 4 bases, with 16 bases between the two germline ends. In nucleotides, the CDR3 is TGTGCCAGCAGCTTTTTCTCCGGTTCACCTTACGAGCAGTACTTC. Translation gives CASSFFSGSPYEQYF.

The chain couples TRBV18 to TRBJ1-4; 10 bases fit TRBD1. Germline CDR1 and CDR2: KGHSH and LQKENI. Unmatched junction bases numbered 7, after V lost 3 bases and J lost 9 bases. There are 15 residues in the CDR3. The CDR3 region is CASSPLGTGDQKLFF. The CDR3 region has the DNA TGTGCCAGCTCACCGCTCGGGACAGGGGATCAAAAACTGTTTTTT.

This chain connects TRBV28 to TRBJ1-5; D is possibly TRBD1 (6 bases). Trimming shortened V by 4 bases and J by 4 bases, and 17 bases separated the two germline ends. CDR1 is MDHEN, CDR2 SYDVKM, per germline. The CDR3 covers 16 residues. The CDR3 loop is CASSSTRDTGNQPQHF. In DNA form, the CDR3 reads TGTGCCAGCAGTTCGACCCGGGACACGGGTAATCAGCCCCAGCATTTT.

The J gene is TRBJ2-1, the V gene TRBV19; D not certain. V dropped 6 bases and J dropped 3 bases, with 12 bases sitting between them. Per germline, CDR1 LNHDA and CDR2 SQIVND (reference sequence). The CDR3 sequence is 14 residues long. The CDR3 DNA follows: TGTGCCAGTAGCCTCGATACTGGCTACAATGAGCAGTTCTTC. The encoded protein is CASSLDTGYNEQFF. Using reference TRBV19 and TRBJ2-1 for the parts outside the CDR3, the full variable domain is DGGITQSPKYLFRKEGQNVTLSCEQNLNHDAMYWYRQDPGQGLRLIYYSQIVNDFQKGDIAEGYSVSREKKESFPLTVTSAQKNPTAFYLCASSLDTGYNEQFFGPGTRLTVL.

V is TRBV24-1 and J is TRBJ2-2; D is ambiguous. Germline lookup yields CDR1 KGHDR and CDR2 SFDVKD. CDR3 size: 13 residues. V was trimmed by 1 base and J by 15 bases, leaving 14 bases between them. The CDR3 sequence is CATSDFFVRLLFF. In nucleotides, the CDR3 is TGTGCCACCAGTGATTTTTTCGTCCGCTTGTTGTTTTTT.

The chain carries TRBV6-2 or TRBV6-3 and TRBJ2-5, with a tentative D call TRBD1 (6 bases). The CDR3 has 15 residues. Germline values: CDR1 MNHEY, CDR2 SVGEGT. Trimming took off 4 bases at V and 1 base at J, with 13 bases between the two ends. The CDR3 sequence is CASSLQGWVQETQYF. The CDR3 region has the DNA TGTGCCAGCAGTTTACAGGGTTGGGTCCAAGAGACCCAGTACTTC.

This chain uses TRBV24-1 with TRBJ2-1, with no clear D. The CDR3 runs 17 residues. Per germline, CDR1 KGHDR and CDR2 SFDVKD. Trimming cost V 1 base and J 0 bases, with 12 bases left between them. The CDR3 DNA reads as TGTGCCACCAGTGATTTTTCCGAGGCAAACTCCTACAATGAGCAGTTCTTC. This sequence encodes CATSDFSEANSYNEQFF.

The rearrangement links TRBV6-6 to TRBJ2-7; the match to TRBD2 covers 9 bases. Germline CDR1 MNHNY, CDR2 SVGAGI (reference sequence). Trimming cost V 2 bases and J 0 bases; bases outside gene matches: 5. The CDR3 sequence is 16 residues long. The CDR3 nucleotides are TGTGCCAGCAGTTACCCTCCTAGCGGGATCTCCTACGAGCAGTACTTC. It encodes CASSYPPSGISYEQYF.

The CDR3 loop reads CASRARGGRNEQYF. DNA for the CDR3: TGTGCCAGCAGAGCCAGGGGGGGTCGGAACGAGCAGTACTTC. This sequence joins TRBV5-6 and TRBJ2-7, with D tentatively TRBD1 or TRBD2 (7 bases each). The CDR3 length is 14 residues. Trimming removed 5 bases from V and 5 bases from J, with 17 bases in between. Looked up from germline, CDR1 is SGHDT and CDR2 is YYEEEE.

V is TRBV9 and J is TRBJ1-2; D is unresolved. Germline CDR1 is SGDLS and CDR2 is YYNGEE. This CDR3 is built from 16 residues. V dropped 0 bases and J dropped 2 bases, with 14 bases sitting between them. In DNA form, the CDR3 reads TGTGCCAGCAGCGTAGATTATGGAGGCGGGAACTATGGCTACACCTTC. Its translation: CASSVDYGGGNYGYTF.

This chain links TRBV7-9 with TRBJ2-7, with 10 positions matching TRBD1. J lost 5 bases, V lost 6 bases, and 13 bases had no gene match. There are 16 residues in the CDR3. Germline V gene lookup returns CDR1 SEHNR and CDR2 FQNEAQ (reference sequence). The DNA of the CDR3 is TGTGCCAGCAGTCCTCAACCGGGACAGGGGATACACGAGCAGTACTTC. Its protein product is CASSPQPGQGIHEQYF.

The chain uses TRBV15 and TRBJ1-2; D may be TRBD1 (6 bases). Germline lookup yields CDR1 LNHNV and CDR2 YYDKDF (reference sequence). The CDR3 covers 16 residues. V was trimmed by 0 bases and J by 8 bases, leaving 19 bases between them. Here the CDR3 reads CATSRDYGRTVRGYTF. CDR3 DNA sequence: TGTGCCACCAGCAGAGATTACGGCAGGACAGTGCGGGGCTACACCTTC.

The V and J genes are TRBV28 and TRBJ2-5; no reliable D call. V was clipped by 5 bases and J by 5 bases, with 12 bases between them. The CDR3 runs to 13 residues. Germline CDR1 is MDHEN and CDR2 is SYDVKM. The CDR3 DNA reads TGTGCCAGCAGTCTCCCCCCCCAGGAGACCCAGTACTTC. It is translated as CASSLPPQETQYF.

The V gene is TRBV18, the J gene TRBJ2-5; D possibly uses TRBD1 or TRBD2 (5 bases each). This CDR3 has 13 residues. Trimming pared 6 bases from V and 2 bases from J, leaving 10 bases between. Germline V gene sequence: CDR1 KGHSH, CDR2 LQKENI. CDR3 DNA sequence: TGTGCCAGCTCTATGGGACCACAAGAGACCCAGTACTTC. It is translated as CASSMGPQETQYF.

CDR3 sequence: CASGSREGEKLFF. In nucleotides, the CDR3 is TGTGCCAGCGGGAGCAGGGAGGGTGAAAAACTGTTTTTT. The chain carries TRBV2 and TRBJ1-4; weak D call: TRBD1 (5 bases). Trimming stripped 8 bases from V and 7 bases from J, with 14 bases between. CDR3 length equals 13 residues. The germline V gene has CDR1 SNHLY and CDR2 FYNNEI.

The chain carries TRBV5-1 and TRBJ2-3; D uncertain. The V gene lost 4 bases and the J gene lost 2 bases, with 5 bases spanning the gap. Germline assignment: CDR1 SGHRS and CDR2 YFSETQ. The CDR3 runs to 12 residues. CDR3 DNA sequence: TGCGCCAGCAGCCCTTACACAGATACGCAGTATTTT. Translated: CASSPYTDTQYF. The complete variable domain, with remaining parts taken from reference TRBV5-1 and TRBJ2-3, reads KAGVTQTPRYLIKTRGQQVTLSCSPISGHRSVSWYQQTPGQGLQFLFEYFSETQRNKGNFPGRFSGRQFSNSRSEMNVSTLELGDSALYLCASSPYTDTQYFGPGTRLTVL.

CDR3 protein: CASSPQDRGDQPQHF. The CDR3 DNA is TGTGCCAGCAGTCCCCAGGACAGGGGGGATCAGCCCCAGCATTTT. The chain recombines TRBV27 with TRBJ1-5; 10 nucleotides agree with TRBD1. The CDR3 covers 15 residues. The ends lost 5 bases at V and 5 bases at J; junction bases unmatched: 6. Germline lookup yields CDR1 MNHEY and CDR2 SMNVEV (reference sequence).

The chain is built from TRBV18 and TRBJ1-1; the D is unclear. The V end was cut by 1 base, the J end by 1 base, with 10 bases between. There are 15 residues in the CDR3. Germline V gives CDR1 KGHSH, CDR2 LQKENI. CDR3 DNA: TGTGCCAGCTCACCACGGGAAGGACCGAACACTGAAGCTTTCTTT. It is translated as CASSPREGPNTEAFF. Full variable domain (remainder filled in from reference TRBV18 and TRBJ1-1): NAGVMQNPRHLVRRRGQEARLRCSPMKGHSHVYWYRQLPEEGLKFMVYLQKENIIDESGMPKERFSAEFPKEGPSILRIQQVVRGDSAAYFCASSPREGPNTEAFFGQGTRLTVV.

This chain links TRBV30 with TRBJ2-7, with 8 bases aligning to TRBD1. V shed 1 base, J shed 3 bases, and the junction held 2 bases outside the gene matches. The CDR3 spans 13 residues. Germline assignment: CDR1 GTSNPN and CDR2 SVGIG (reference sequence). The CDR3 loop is CAWSEDRGYEQYF. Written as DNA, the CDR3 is TGTGCCTGGAGTGAAGACAGGGGCTACGAGCAGTACTTC.

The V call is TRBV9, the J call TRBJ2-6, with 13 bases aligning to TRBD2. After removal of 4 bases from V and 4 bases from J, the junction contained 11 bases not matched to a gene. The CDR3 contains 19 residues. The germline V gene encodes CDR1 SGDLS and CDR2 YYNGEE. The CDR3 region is CASSPRTSGGLAGANVLTF. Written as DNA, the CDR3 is TGTGCCAGCAGCCCCCGGACTAGCGGGGGTTTGGCCGGGGCCAACGTCCTGACTTTC.

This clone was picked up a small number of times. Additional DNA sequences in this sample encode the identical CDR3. The CDR3 DNA follows: TGCGCCAGCAGCTTGGGACTAGCGGGGGGCACAGATACGCAGTATTTT. The encoded protein is CASSLGLAGGTDTQYF. The gene calls are TRBV5-1 and TRBJ2-3, with 12 bases aligning to TRBD2. Trimming took 0 bases from V and 1 from J; bases not matched to a gene: 0. The CDR3 has 16 residues. The germline CDR1 and CDR2 sequences are SGHRS and YFSETQ. Supplemented by reference TRBV5-1 and TRBJ2-3, the full variable domain reads KAGVTQTPRYLIKTRGQQVTLSCSPISGHRSVSWYQQTPGQGLQFLFEYFSETQRNKGNFPGRFSGRQFSNSRSEMNVSTLELGDSALYLCASSLGLAGGTDTQYFGPGTRLTVL.

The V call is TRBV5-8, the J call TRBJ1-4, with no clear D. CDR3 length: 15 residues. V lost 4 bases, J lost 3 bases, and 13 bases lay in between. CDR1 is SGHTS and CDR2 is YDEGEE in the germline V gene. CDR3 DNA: TGTGCCAGCAGCCTGGACTTCCCGGCTAATGAAAAACTGTTTTTT. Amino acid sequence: CASSLDFPANEKLFF. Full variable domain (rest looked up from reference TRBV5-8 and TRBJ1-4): EAGVTQSPTHLIKTRGQQATLRCSPISGHTSVYWYQQALGLGLQFLLWYDEGEERNRGNFPPRFSGRQFPNYSSELNVNALELEDSALYLCASSLDFPANEKLFFGSGTQLSVL.

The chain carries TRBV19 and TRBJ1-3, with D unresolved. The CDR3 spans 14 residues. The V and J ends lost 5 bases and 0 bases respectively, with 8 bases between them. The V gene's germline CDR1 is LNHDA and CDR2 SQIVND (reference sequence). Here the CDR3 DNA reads TGTGCCAGTAGTTGGGCAGCCTCTGGAAACACCATATATTTT. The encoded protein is CASSWAASGNTIYF. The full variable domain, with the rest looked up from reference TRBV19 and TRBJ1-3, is DGGITQSPKYLFRKEGQNVTLSCEQNLNHDAMYWYRQDPGQGLRLIYYSQIVNDFQKGDIAEGYSVSREKKESFPLTVTSAQKNPTAFYLCASSWAASGNTIYFGEGSWLTVV.